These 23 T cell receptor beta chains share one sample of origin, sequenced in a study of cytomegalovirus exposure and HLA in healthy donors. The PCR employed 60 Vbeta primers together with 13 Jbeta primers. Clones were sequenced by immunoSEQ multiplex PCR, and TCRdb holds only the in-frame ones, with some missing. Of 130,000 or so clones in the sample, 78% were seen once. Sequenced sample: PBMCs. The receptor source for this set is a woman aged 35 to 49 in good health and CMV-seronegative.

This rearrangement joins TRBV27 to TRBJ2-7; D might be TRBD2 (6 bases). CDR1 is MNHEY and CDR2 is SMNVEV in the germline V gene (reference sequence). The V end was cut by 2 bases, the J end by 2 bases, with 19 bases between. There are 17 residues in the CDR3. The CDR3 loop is CASSLMGPDSGTYEQYF. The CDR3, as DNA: TGTGCCAGCAGTTTAATGGGCCCTGATAGCGGAACCTACGAGCAGTACTTC.

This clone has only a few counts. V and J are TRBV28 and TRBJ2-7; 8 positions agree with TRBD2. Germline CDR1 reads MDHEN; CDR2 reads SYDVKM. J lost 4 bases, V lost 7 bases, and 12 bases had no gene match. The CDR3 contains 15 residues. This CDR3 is CASTSVGLANYEQYF. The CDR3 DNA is TGTGCCAGCACCTCGGTCGGACTAGCTAATTACGAGCAGTACTTC.

CDR3 sequence reads: CASSLRTVPDTQYF. DNA for the CDR3: TGTGCCAGCAGCCTCCGGACTGTCCCAGATACGCAGTATTTT. The chain uses TRBV14 and TRBJ2-3; D perhaps matches TRBD2 (5 bases). The CDR3 loop spans 14 amino acids. Germline lookup yields CDR1 SGHDN and CDR2 FVKESK. Trimming left V 4 bases short and J 4 bases short, with 12 bases between.

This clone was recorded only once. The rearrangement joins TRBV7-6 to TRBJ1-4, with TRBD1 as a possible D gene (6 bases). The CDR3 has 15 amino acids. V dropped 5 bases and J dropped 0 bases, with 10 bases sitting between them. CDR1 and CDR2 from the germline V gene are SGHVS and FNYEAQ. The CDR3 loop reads CASSAYRATNEKLFF. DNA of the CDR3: TGTGCCAGCAGCGCCTACAGGGCAACTAATGAAAAACTGTTTTTT.

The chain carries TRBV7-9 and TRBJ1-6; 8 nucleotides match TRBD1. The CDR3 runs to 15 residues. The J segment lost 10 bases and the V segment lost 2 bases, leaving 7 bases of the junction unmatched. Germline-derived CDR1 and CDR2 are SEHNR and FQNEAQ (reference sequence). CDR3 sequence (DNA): TGTGCCAGCAGCTTAAATCCGGACAGGGTCTCACCCCTCCACTTT. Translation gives CASSLNPDRVSPLHF.

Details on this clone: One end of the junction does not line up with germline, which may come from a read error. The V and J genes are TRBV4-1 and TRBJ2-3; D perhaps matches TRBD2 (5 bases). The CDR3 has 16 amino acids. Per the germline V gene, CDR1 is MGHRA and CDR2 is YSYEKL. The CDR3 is CASSQEYRGSTDAQYF. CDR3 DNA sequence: TGCGCCAGCAGCCAAGAGTATCGGGGAAGCACAGATGCGCAGTATTTT.

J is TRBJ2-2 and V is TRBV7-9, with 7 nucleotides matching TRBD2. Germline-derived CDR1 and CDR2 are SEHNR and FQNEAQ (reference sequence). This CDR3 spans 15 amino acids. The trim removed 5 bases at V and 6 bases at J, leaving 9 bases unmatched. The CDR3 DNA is TGTGCCAGCAGCCATACTAGGGAGGGGTCCGGGGAGCTGTTTTTT. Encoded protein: CASSHTREGSGELFF.

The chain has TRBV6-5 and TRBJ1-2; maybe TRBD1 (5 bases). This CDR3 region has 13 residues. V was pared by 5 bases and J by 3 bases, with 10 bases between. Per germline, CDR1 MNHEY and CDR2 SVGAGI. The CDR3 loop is CASSPSRDYGYTF. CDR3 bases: TGTGCCAGCAGTCCCTCCAGGGACTATGGCTACACCTTC.

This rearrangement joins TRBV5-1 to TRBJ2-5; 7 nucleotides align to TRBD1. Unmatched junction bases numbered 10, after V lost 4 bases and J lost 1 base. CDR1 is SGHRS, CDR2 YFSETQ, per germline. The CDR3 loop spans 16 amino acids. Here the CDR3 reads CASSTEGQAIQETQYF. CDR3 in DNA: TGCGCCAGCAGCACCGAAGGACAGGCCATCCAAGAGACCCAGTACTTC.

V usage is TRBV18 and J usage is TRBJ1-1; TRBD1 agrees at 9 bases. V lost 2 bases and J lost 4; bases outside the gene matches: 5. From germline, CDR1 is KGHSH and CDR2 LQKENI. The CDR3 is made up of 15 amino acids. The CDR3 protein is CASSPGRQGGTEAFF. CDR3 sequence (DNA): TGTGCCAGCTCACCAGGAAGACAGGGGGGCACTGAAGCTTTCTTT.

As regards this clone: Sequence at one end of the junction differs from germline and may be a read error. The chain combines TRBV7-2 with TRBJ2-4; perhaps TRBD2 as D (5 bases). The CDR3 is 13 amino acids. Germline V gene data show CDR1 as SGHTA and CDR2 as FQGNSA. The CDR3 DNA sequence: TGTGCCAGCAGGGGTCTAGCCAAAAACAGTCAGTACTTC. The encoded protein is CASRGLAKNSQYF.

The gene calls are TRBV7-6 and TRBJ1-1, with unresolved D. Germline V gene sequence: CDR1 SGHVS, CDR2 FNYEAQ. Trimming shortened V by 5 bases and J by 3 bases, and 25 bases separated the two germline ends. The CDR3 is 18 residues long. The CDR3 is CASSPYFFTEGLDTEAFF. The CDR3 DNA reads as TGTGCCAGCAGCCCCTACTTTTTCACCGAGGGCCTGGACACTGAAGCTTTCTTT.

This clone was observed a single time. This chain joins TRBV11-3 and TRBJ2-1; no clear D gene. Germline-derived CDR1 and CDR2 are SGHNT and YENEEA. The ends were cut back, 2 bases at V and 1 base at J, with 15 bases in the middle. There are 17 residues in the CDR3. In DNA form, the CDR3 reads TGTGCCAGCAGCTTAAGTTCAGGCCCCCTTTCCTACAATGAGCAGTTCTTC. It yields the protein CASSLSSGPLSYNEQFF.

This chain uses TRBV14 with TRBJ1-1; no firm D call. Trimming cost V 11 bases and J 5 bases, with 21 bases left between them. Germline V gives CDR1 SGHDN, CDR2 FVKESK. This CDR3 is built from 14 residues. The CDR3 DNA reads TGTGCCCTCGCGGCCCACGCGGGGAGGACTGAAGCTTTCTTT. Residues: CALAAHAGRTEAFF. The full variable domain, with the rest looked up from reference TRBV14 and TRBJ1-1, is EAGVTQFPSHSVIEKGQTVTLRCDPISGHDNLYWYRRVMGKEIKFLLHFVKESKQDESGMPNNRFLAERTGGTYSTLKVQPAELEDSGVYFCALAAHAGRTEAFFGQGTRLTVV.

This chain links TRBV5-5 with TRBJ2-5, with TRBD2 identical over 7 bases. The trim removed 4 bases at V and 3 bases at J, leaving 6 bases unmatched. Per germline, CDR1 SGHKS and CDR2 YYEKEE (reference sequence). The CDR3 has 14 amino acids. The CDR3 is CASSPPGREETQYF. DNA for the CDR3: TGTGCCAGCAGCCCCCCGGGGAGGGAAGAGACCCAGTACTTC.

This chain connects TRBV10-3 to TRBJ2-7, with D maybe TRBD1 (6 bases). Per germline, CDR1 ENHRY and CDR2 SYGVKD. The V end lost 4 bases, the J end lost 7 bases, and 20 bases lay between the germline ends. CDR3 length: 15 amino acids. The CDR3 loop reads CAISASTGAGGEQYF. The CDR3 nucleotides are TGTGCCATCAGTGCCTCGACAGGCGCTGGGGGTGAGCAGTACTTC.

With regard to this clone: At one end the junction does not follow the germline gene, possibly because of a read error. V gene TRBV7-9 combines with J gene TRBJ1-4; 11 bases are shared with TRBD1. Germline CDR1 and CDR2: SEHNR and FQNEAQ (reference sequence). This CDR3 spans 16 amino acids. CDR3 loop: CSSSTGTGGVGEKLFF. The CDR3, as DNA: TGTTCCAGCAGCACAGGGACAGGGGGGGTCGGTGAAAAACTGTTTTTT.

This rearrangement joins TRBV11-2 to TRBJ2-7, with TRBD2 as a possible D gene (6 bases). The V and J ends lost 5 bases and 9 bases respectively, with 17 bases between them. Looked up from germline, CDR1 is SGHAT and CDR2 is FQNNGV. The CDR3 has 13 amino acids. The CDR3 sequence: CASSPGTYLGQYF. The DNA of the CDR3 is TGTGCCAGCAGCCCCGGGACTTACCTCGGGCAGTACTTC. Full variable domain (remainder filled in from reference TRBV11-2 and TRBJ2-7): EAGVAQSPRYKIIEKRQSVAFWCNPISGHATLYWYQQILGQGPKLLIQFQNNGVVDDSQLPKDRFSAERLKGVDSTLKIQPAKLEDSAVYLCASSPGTYLGQYFGPGTRLTVT.

For the CDR3, the DNA is TGTGCCAGCAGAACCCCCGACAGGTACGAGCAGTACTTC. This gives the protein CASRTPDRYEQYF. The rearrangement joins TRBV28 to TRBJ2-5; TRBD1 might be the D (6 bases). The last part of the DNA fits TRBJ2-7 better; the J call may be wrong. Per the germline V gene, CDR1 is MDHEN and CDR2 is SYDVKM. The CDR3 consists of 13 residues.

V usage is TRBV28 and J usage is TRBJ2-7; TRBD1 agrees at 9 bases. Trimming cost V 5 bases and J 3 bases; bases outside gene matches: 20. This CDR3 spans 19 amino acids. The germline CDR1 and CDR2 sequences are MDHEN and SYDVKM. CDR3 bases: TGTGCCAGCAGTCCCCTCGGGACAGGGCAAATACCCTTCGGCTACGAGCAGTACTTC. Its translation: CASSPLGTGQIPFGYEQYF.

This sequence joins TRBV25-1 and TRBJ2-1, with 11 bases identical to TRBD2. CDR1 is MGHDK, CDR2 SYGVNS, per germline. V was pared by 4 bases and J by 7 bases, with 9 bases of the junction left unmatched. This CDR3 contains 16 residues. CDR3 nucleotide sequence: TGTGCCAGCAGTGTGAGACTAGCGGGATTTCCAAATGAGCAGTTCTTC. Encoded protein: CASSVRLAGFPNEQFF.

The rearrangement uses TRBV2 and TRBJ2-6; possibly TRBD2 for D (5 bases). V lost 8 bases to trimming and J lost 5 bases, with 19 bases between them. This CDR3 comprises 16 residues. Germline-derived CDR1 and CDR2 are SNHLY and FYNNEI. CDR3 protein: CASASGPFGRANVLTF. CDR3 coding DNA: TGTGCCAGCGCCAGCGGCCCGTTCGGTAGGGCCAACGTCCTGACTTTC.

CDR3: CASSLGGRNTEAFF. The CDR3 DNA is TGTGCCAGCAGCTTAGGGGGCCGGAACACTGAAGCTTTCTTT. The chain has TRBV7-2 and TRBJ1-1; D perhaps matches TRBD1 (5 bases). The CDR3 is 14 residues long. V was pared by 1 base and J by 1 base, with 7 bases between. From germline, CDR1 is SGHTA and CDR2 FQGNSA.